The T cell receptor beta chain described here comes from a study of kidney transplant recipient with SARS-CoV-2 infection. This clonotype was recorded at least ten times. MiXCR was run by TCRdb on the reads, yielding one entry per CDR3 protein. The sample includes about 250,000 distinct CDR3 sequences, more than 25% seen only once; the top ten take 7% to 8%. CDR1 is SEHNR, CDR2 FQNEAQ, per germline (reference sequence). V dropped 11 bases and J dropped 1 base, with 8 bases sitting between them. The CDR3 loop spans 11 amino acids. The V gene is TRBV7-9, the J gene TRBJ1-1; a possible D gene is TRBD1 (5 bases). Sample: a blood sample, taken at baseline and on roughly day 110 from a kidney transplant recipient. The clonotype comes from a male patient aged 25-45 years who had COVID-19 and was a kidney transplant recipient. The graft donor may have contributed some T cells. CDR3 sequence: CAYGANTEAFF. CDR3 in DNA: TGTGCCTACGGGGCGAACACTGAAGCTTTCTTT.